This T cell receptor beta chain was recorded in a study of T cells in Graves' hyperthyroidism and ophthalmopathy. V gave up 3 bases and J gave up 7 bases, with 16 bases separating them. Germline V gene data show CDR1 as DFQATT and CDR2 as SNEGSKA (reference sequence). CDR3 length: 14 residues. What was amplified from RNA transcripts were TCR beta CDR3 regions. A set of HTBI primers served as the primers for a first-round RT-PCR of the TCR CDR3. MiXCR, run by TCRdb on the multiplex PCR reads, gives a single entry per CDR3 protein. Here the sample spans 350,000 to 400,000 distinct CDR3 sequences, about 15% being singletons. Calling Graves' hyperthyroidism stable meant ophthalmopathy did not progress within 18 months. Clinical symptoms, serum thyroxine, TRAb, thyroid ultrasound and orbital computed tomography established diagnosis. This clonotype was recorded at least ten times.

V and J are TRBV20-1 and TRBJ2-1, with a weak D call TRBD2 (5 bases). The sample taken for sequencing was blood. The receptor was isolated from a woman between 25 and 40 years old with Graves' hyperthyroidism. The CDR3, as DNA: TGCAGTGCTAGGCCTCCCTTGTCGGGGAATGAGCAGTTCTTC. This translates into CSARPPLSGNEQFF.